The 15 T cell receptor beta chains below all came from one sample that was sequenced in a study of T-cell memory formation after mild COVID-19. TCRdb re-derived calls from the 5' RACE reads in MiXCR, one entry per CDR3 protein. The data show about 320,000 distinct CDR3 sequences, approximately 14% seen once. The sequenced sample consisted of PBMCs or a T cell subset sorted from them (not recorded which). These receptors all come from a man in his late teens or twenties who had mild COVID-19 (a few samples of this study predate the infection). Cell type and time point are not known.

CDR3 sequence: CASSRQGGPDTQYF. CDR3 nucleotides: TGTGCCAGCAGCCGACAGGGAGGTCCAGATACGCAGTATTTT. The rearrangement joins TRBV6-5 to TRBJ2-3; D might be TRBD1 (7 bases). CDR3 length equals 14 residues. The germline V gene has CDR1 MNHEY and CDR2 SVGAGI. V was shortened by 6 bases and J by 4 bases, with 14 bases between the two germline ends.

The chain joins TRBV7-2 to TRBJ1-6; D is possibly TRBD1 (5 bases). CDR1 is SGHTA, CDR2 FQGNSA, per germline. V dropped 6 bases and J dropped 7 bases, with 16 bases sitting between them. The CDR3 covers 15 residues. The CDR3 bases are TGTGCCAGCAGTTCGGGTCAGGGTCAAAATTCACCCCTCCACTTT. Translation: CASSSGQGQNSPLHF.

This sequence joins TRBV12-3 or TRBV12-4 and TRBJ2-1; D is uncertain. V dropped 5 bases and J dropped 4 bases, with 12 bases sitting between them. The CDR3 covers 14 residues. In nucleotides, the CDR3 is TGTGCCAGCAGTCAGCCGGGCACATACAATGAGCAGTTCTTC. Its protein product is CASSQPGTYNEQFF.

The chain couples TRBV9 to TRBJ2-7; the D gene could be TRBD1 or TRBD2 (6 bases each). Trimming removed 5 bases from V and 5 bases from J, with 23 bases in between. Germline CDR1 and CDR2: SGDLS and YYNGEE. This CDR3 has 16 residues. For the CDR3, the DNA is TGTGCCAGCAGTGAAACGACCGGGACACCGGGAGACGAGCAGTACTTC. Protein product: CASSETTGTPGDEQYF.

This clonotype was observed many times. This rearrangement joins TRBV11-3 to TRBJ2-5; D ambiguous. Trimming pared 1 base from V and 2 bases from J, leaving 5 bases between. Germline V lookup: CDR1 SGHNT, CDR2 YENEEA. The CDR3 is 13 amino acids. The CDR3: CASSLADQETQYF. As DNA, the CDR3 is TGTGCCAGCAGCTTAGCCGATCAAGAGACCCAGTACTTC. The full variable domain, its missing parts supplied by reference TRBV11-3 and TRBJ2-5, is EAGVVQSPRYKIIEKKQPVAFWCNPISGHNTLYWYLQNLGQGPELLIRYENEEAVDDSQLPKDRFSAERLKGVDSTLKIQPAELGDSAVYLCASSLADQETQYFGPGTRLLVL.

This clonotype was found a few times. The V and J genes are TRBV7-9 and TRBJ1-6; D call uncertain. With 10 bases removed from V and 3 bases from J, the gap between germline ends came to 10 bases. Germline CDR1 SEHNR, CDR2 FQNEAQ (reference sequence). There are 13 residues in the CDR3. As DNA, the CDR3 is TGTGCCACTCTGGATCTCTATAATTCACCCCTCCACTTT. It encodes CATLDLYNSPLHF. The full variable domain, completed using reference TRBV7-9 and TRBJ1-6, is DTGVSQNPRHKITKRGQNVTFRCDPISEHNRLYWYRQTLGQGPEFLTYFQNEAQLEKSRLLSDRFSAERPKGSFSTLEIQRTEQGDSAMYLCATLDLYNSPLHFGNGTRLTVT.

The rearrangement uses TRBV9 and TRBJ1-4, with a weak D call TRBD1 (5 bases). The CDR3 sequence is 17 residues long. V shed 3 bases and J shed 3 bases, with 18 bases lying between them. CDR1 is SGDLS, CDR2 YYNGEE, per germline. For the CDR3, the DNA is TGTGCCAGCAGCGCAACCGGGACCCAGGTGGCTAATGAAAAACTGTTTTTT. It translates to CASSATGTQVANEKLFF.

In its sample, this clonotype was seen many times. The rearrangement joins TRBV5-6 to TRBJ2-5; D possibly corresponds to TRBD2 (6 bases). Germline V gives CDR1 SGHDT, CDR2 YYEEEE. This CDR3 is 14 amino acids long. Trimming shortened V by 4 bases and J by 2 bases, and 12 bases separated the two germline ends. CDR3 coding DNA: TGTGCCAGCAGCATAGTAGGGAGGCAAGAGACCCAGTACTTC. This encodes CASSIVGRQETQYF.

DNA for the CDR3: TGCGCCAGCAGCTTGTCAGTATTTCAAGAGACCCAGTACTTC. Translation: CASSLSVFQETQYF. V usage is TRBV5-1 and J usage is TRBJ2-5, with unresolved D. The CDR3 spans 14 residues. In germline, CDR1 is SGHRS, CDR2 YFSETQ. V was trimmed by 1 base and J by 2 bases, leaving 9 bases between them.

This rearrangement joins TRBV7-7 to TRBJ2-5; TRBD2 agrees at 7 bases. The V segment lost 4 bases and the J segment 6 bases; nucleotides outside the gene matches: 8. The CDR3 runs 14 residues. Germline CDR1 and CDR2: SSHAT and FNYEAQ (reference sequence). CDR3 nucleotides: TGTGCCAGCAGCTCCTTAGCGGGCCCAAAGACCCAGTACTTC. This translates into CASSSLAGPKTQYF.

This clonotype was found a few times. The chain carries TRBV27 and TRBJ2-7; D is perhaps TRBD1 (6 bases). Germline values: CDR1 MNHEY, CDR2 SMNVEV (reference sequence). The V gene lost 5 bases and the J gene lost 1 base, with 12 bases spanning the gap. This CDR3 region has 14 residues. The DNA for the CDR3 is TGTGCCAGCAGTCATACCGGGACATCCTACGAGCAGTACGTC. Encoded protein: CASSHTGTSYEQYV.

The genes are TRBV27 and TRBJ1-4, with D possibly TRBD1 on 5 matching bases. Germline V gene data show CDR1 as MNHEY and CDR2 as SMNVEV (reference sequence). Trimming left V 8 bases short and J 3 bases short, with 13 bases between. The CDR3 covers 14 residues. DNA of the CDR3: TGTGCCAGCCGTCCGGGGCTGGCTAATGAAAAACTGTTTTTT. It codes for CASRPGLANEKLFF.

The V and J genes are TRBV5-1 and TRBJ2-5; 13 bases are shared with TRBD2. There are 16 residues in the CDR3. Germline trimming cut 2 bases from V and 2 bases from J; bases unmatched to any gene: 3. CDR1 is SGHRS and CDR2 is YFSETQ in the germline V gene. In DNA form, the CDR3 reads TGCGCCAGCAGCTTCGGACTAGCGGGGGAACAAGAGACCCAGTACTTC. Translation: CASSFGLAGEQETQYF.

This clonotype was detected a few times. The V and J genes are TRBV6-5 and TRBJ2-3; 8 bases align to TRBD1. Trimming at V came to 10 bases and at J to 5 bases, leaving 8 bases not matched to a gene. Germline V gene sequence: CDR1 MNHEY, CDR2 SVGAGI. The CDR3 length is 13 residues. The CDR3 DNA reads as TGTGCCACCTGGACAGGGATTGGAGATACGCAGTATTTT. This encodes CATWTGIGDTQYF.

Only a few counts were recorded for this clonotype. V gene TRBV4-1 combines with J gene TRBJ1-1; possible D gene TRBD1, 6 bases. This CDR3 region has 16 residues. Germline values: CDR1 MGHRA, CDR2 YSYEKL. V dropped 3 bases and J dropped 0 bases, with 14 bases sitting between them. The chain's CDR3 is CASSHSGKGVNTEAFF. CDR3 nucleotide sequence: TGCGCCAGCAGCCATTCGGGAAAGGGGGTGAACACTGAAGCTTTCTTT.